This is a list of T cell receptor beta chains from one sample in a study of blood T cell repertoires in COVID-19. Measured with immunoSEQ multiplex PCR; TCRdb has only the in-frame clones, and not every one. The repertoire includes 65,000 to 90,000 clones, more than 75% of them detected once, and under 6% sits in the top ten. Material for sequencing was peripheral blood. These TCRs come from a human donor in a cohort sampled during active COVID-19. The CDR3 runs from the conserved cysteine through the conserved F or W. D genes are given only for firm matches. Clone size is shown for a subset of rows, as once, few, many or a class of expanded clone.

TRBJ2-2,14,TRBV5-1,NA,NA,CASSSQGNTGELFF,TGCGCCAGCAGCTCACAGGGGAACACCGGGGAGCTGTTTTTT
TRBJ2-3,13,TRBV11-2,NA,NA,CASSLHREDTQYF,TGTGCCAGCAGCTTACACCGAGAAGATACGCAGTATTTT
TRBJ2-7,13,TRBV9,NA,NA,CASSFRGADEQYF,TGTGCCAGCAGCTTCCGAGGCGCGGACGAGCAGTACTTC
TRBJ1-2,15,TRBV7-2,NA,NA,CASSLGRGVHYGYTF,TGTGCCAGCAGCTTAGGACGCGGAGTTCACTATGGCTACACCTTC
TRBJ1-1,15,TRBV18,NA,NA,CATTSSGDSSTEAFF,TGTGCCACCACATCCAGCGGGGATTCCAGCACTGAAGCTTTCTTT
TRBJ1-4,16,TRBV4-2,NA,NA,CASSQVLWQINEKLFF,TGTGCCAGCAGCCAGGTGTTATGGCAGATAAATGAAAAACTGTTTTTT
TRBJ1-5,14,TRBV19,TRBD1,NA,CASSTGQGGQPQHF,TGTGCCAGTAGTACGGGACAGGGAGGGCAGCCCCAGCATTTT
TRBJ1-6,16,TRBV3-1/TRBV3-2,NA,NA,CASSHSSSGVNSPLHF,TGTGCCAGCAGCCATTCATCGTCCGGAGTAAATTCACCCCTCCACTTT
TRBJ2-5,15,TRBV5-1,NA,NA,CASSLVAGEGETQYF,TGCGCCAGCAGCTTGGTGGCAGGGGAGGGAGAGACCCAGTACTTC
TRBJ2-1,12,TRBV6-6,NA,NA,CASTDNYNEQFF,TGTGCCAGCACTGACAACTACAATGAGCAGTTCTTC
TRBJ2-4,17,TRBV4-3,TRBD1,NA,CASSQDGQGIGKNIQYF,TGCGCCAGCAGCCAAGACGGACAGGGCATTGGCAAAAACATTCAGTACTTC
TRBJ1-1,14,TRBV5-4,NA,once,CASSSIREQGEAFF,TGTGCCAGCAGCTCAATCAGAGAACAGGGAGAAGCTTTCTTT
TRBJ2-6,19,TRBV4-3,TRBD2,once,CASSLSPGLADSGANVLTF,TGCGCCAGCAGCCTTTCACCGGGACTAGCGGACTCTGGGGCCAACGTCCTGACTTTC
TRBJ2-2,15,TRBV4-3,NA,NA,CASSLTATDTGELFF,TGCGCCAGCAGCCTGACAGCTACCGACACCGGGGAGCTGTTTTTT
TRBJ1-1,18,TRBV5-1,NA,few,CASSLFARGPTGGTEAFF,TGCGCCAGCAGCTTGTTTGCGCGGGGGCCGACGGGAGGCACTGAAGCTTTCTTT
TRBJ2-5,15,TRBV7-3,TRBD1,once,CASSLGSDREETQYF,TGTGCCAGCAGCTTGGGCTCGGACAGGGAAGAGACCCAGTACTTC
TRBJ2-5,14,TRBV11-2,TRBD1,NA,CASSARGPEETQYF,TGTGCCAGCAGTGCAAGGGGGCCGGAGGAGACCCAGTACTTC
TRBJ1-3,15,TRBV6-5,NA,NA,CASRGDGSSGNTIYF,TGTGCCAGCAGGGGCGACGGTTCCTCTGGAAACACCATATATTTT
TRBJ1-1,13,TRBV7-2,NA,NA,CASSQQRNTEAFF,TGTGCCAGCAGCCAACAGAGGAACACTGAAGCTTTCTTT
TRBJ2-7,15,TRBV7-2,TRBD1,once,CASSSGPGQGYEQYF,TGTGCCAGCAGTTCGGGCCCGGGACAGGGCTACGAGCAGTACTTC
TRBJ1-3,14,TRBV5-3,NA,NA,CARSLGVEGNTIYF,TGTGCCAGAAGCTTAGGGGTGGAAGGAAACACCATATATTTT
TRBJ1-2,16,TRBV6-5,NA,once,CASSYSAAGGLGGYTF,TGTGCCAGCAGTTACTCGGCCGCTGGTGGGCTGGGCGGCTACACCTTC